This is a list of T cell receptor beta chains from one sample in a study of OX40 agonist ivuxolimab in advanced cancers. TCRdb's copy holds only in-frame clones and misses some; the assay was immunoSEQ multiplex PCR. Of 50,000 to 65,000 clones listed, approximately 84% are singletons. Here the sequenced sample was CD4+ or CD8+ T cells sorted from blood, taken in a trial of the OX40 agonist ivuxolimab. The source is an adult with an advanced solid tumor such as melanoma, head and neck, liver or kidney cancer. Both conserved end residues are part of each CDR3. The order of the fields is V gene, clone size, J gene, CDR3 protein. A row's size may be missing; if present it is once, few, many or a size class.

v_call: TRBV5-6; clone_size: once; j_call: TRBJ1-1; cdr3_aa: CASSLRGGIRAFF
v_call: TRBV7-2; clone_size: -; j_call: TRBJ2-1; cdr3_aa: CASILQGGGNYNEQFF
v_call: TRBV2; clone_size: -; j_call: TRBJ1-1; cdr3_aa: CASSYSDRGPEAFF
v_call: TRBV30; clone_size: few; j_call: TRBJ1-1; cdr3_aa: CAWSGGQLNTEAFF
v_call: TRBV15; clone_size: few; j_call: TRBJ2-5; cdr3_aa: CATSRDWTSGKETQYF
v_call: TRBV27; clone_size: -; j_call: TRBJ1-5; cdr3_aa: CASSYGSDQPQHF
v_call: TRBV11-2; clone_size: -; j_call: TRBJ1-2; cdr3_aa: CASSRQGDYGYTF
v_call: TRBV7-2; clone_size: once; j_call: TRBJ2-3; cdr3_aa: CASSLLGTDTQYF
v_call: TRBV28; clone_size: -; j_call: TRBJ1-4; cdr3_aa: CASRLLSGGFNEKLFF
v_call: TRBV7-9; clone_size: -; j_call: TRBJ1-5; cdr3_aa: CASSLAAGQPQHF
v_call: TRBV28; clone_size: -; j_call: TRBJ1-4; cdr3_aa: CASRRTGRATNEKLFF
v_call: TRBV9; clone_size: few; j_call: TRBJ2-7; cdr3_aa: CASSSTGGAGEQYF
v_call: TRBV5-5; clone_size: -; j_call: TRBJ1-1; cdr3_aa: CASSLGQGQGNTEAFF
v_call: TRBV11-1; clone_size: -; j_call: TRBJ1-2; cdr3_aa: CASSGQGKGGYTF
v_call: TRBV7-2; clone_size: few; j_call: TRBJ1-5; cdr3_aa: CASSLGGRGQPQHF
v_call: TRBV7-9; clone_size: -; j_call: TRBJ1-4; cdr3_aa: CASSWPGGDEKLFF
v_call: TRBV19; clone_size: -; j_call: TRBJ1-2; cdr3_aa: CASSTSGDTLRPFYGYTF
v_call: TRBV2; clone_size: -; j_call: TRBJ2-3; cdr3_aa: CASSLDGQADTQYF
v_call: TRBV5-4; clone_size: -; j_call: TRBJ1-2; cdr3_aa: CASSLVGIADYGYTF
v_call: TRBV18; clone_size: once; j_call: TRBJ2-7; cdr3_aa: CASSPPASGNYEQYF
v_call: TRBV5-1; clone_size: -; j_call: TRBJ2-2; cdr3_aa: CASSLSGQNTGELFF
v_call: TRBV4-3; clone_size: -; j_call: TRBJ2-2; cdr3_aa: CASSQASDRGLFTGELFF